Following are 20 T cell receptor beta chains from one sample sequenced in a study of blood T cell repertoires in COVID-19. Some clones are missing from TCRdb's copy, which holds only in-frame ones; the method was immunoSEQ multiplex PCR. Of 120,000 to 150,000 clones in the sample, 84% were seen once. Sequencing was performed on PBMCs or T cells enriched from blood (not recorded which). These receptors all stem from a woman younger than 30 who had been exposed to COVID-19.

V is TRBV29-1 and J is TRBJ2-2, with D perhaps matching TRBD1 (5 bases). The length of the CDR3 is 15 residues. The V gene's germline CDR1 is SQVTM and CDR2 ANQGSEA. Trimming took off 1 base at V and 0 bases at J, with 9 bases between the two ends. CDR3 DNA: TGCAGCGTTGAAGTGGCAGGGACGAACACCGGGGAGCTGTTTTTT. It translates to CSVEVAGTNTGELFF.

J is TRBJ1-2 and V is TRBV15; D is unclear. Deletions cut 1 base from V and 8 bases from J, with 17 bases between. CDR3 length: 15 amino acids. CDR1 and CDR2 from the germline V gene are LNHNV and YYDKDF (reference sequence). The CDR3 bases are TGTGCCACCAGCAGAGGGTATCGGGAAGGGTCCGGCTACACCTTC. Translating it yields CATSRGYREGSGYTF.

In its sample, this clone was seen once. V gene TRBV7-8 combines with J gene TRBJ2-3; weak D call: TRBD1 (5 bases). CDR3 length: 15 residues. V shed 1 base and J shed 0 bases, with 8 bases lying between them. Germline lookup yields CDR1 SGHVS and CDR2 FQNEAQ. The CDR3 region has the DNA TGTGCCAGCAGCTTAGATGCAGGGAGCACAGATACGCAGTATTTT. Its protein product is CASSLDAGSTDTQYF.

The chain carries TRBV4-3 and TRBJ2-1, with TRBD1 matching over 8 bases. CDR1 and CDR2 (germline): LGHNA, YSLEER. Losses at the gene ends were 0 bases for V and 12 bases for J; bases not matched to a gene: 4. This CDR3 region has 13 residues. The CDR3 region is CASSQDSGGVQFF. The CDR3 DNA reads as TGCGCCAGCAGCCAAGATTCAGGGGGCGTGCAGTTCTTC.

The DNA of the CDR3 is TGTGCCAGCAGCCCCAGGGGGGACAAGGATCAGCCCCAGCATTTT. Translation gives CASSPRGDKDQPQHF. The gene calls are TRBV7-9 and TRBJ1-5; TRBD1 matches at 7 bases. After removal of 5 bases from V and 5 bases from J, the junction contained 9 bases not matched to a gene. The CDR3 sequence is 15 residues long. Germline values: CDR1 SEHNR, CDR2 FQNEAQ (reference sequence).

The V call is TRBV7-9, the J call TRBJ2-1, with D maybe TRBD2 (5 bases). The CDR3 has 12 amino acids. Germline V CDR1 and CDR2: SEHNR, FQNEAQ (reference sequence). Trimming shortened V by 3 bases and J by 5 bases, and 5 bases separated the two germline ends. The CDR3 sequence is CASSFGNNEQFF. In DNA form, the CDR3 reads TGTGCCAGCAGCTTCGGGAACAATGAGCAGTTCTTC.

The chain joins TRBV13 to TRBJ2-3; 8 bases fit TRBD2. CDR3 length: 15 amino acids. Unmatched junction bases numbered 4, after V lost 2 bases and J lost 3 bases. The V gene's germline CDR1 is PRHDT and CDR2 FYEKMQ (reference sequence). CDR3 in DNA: TGTGCCAGCAGCTTATATCGGGAGGGAACAGATACGCAGTATTTT. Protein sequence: CASSLYREGTDTQYF.

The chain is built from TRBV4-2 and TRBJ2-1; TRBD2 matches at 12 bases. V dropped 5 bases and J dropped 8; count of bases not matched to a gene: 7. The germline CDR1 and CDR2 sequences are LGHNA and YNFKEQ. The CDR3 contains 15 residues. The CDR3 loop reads CASSRLAGVVDEQFF. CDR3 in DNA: TGTGCCAGCAGCAGACTAGCGGGAGTTGTAGATGAGCAGTTCTTC.

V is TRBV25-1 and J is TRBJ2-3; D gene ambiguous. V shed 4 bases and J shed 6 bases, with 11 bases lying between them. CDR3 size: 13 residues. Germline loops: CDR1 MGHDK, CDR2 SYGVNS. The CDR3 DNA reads TGTGCCAGCAGTGCGCCATTCGAGGATACGCAGTATTTT. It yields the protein CASSAPFEDTQYF.

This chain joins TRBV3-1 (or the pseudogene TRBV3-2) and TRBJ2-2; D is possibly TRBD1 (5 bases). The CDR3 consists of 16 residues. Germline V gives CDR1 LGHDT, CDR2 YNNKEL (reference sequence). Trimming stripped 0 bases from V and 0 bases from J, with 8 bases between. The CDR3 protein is CASSQDRQPNTGELFF. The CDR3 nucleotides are TGTGCCAGCAGCCAAGACCGACAGCCGAACACCGGGGAGCTGTTTTTT.

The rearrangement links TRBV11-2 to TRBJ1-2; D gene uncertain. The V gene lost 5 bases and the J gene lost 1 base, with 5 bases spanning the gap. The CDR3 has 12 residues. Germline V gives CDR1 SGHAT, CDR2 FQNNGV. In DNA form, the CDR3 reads TGTGCCAGCAGCCCGAGTAACTATGGCTACACCTTC. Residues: CASSPSNYGYTF.

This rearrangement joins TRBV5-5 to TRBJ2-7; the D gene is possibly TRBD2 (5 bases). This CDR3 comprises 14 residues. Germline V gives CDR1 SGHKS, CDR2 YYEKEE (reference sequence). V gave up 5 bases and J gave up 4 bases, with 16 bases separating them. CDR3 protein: CASRTRAGNYEQYF. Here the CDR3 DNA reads TGTGCCAGCAGGACGAGGGCTGGAAATTACGAGCAGTACTTC.

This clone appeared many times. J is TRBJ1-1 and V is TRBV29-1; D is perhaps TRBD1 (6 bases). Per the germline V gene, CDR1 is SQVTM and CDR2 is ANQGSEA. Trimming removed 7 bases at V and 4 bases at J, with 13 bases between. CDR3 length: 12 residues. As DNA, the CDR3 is TGCAGCGGGCGAGGGGGTTCCACTGAAGCTTTCTTT. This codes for CSGRGGSTEAFF. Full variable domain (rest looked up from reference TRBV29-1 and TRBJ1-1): SAVISQKPSRDICQRGTSLTIQCQVDSQVTMMFWYRQQPGQSLTLIATANQGSEATYESGFVIDKFPISRPNLTFSTLTVSNMSPEDSSIYLCSGRGGSTEAFFGQGTRLTVV.

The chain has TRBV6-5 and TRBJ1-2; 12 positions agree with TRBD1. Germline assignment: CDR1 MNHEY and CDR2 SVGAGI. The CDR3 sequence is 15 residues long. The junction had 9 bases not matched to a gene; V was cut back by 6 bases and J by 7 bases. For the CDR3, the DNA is TGTGCCAGCAGCCAACGGGACAGGGGGCAGGGTGGCTACACCTTC. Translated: CASSQRDRGQGGYTF.

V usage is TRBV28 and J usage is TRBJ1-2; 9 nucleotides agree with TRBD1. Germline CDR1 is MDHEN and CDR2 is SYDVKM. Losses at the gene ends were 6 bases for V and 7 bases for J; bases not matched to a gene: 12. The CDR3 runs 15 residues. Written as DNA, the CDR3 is TGTGCCAGCAGCACACCGGGACAGGGTGTTTCTGGCTACACCTTC. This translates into CASSTPGQGVSGYTF.

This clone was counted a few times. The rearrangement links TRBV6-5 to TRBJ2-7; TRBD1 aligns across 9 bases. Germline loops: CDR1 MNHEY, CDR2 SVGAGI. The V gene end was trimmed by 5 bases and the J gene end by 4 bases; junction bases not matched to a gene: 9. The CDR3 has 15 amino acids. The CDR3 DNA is TGTGCCAGCAGTCCCGGGACAGGGACCCCGTACGAGCAGTACTTC. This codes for CASSPGTGTPYEQYF.

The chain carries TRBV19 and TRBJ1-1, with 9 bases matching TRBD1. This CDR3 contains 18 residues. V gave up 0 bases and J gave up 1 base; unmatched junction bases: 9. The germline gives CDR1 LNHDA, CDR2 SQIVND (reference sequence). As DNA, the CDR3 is TGTGCCAGTAGTATAGAGATGGGGACAGGGCTTTCGAACACTGAAGCTTTCTTT. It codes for CASSIEMGTGLSNTEAFF.

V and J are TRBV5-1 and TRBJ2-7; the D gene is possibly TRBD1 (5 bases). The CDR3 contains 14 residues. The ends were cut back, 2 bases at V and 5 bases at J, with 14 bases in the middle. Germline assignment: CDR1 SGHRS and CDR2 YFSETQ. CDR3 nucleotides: TGCGCCAGCAGCTTTCAGCAGGGATCCAACGAGCAGTACTTC. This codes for CASSFQQGSNEQYF.

The CDR3 bases are TGTGCCAGCGGCTCCGGGACTAGCGCGATCGAGCAGTACTTC. This codes for CASGSGTSAIEQYF. The chain combines TRBV7-2 with TRBJ2-7, with 10 bases lining up with TRBD2. Unmatched junction bases numbered 10, after V lost 8 bases and J lost 6 bases. CDR3 length equals 14 residues. The germline gives CDR1 SGHTA, CDR2 FQGNSA.

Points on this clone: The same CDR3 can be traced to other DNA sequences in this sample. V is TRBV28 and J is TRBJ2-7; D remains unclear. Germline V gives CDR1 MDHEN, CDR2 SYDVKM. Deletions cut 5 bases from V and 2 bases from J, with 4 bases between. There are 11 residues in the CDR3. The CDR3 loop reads CASSVTYEQYF. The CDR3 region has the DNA TGTGCCAGCAGTGTTACCTACGAGCAGTACTTC.